The T cell receptor (beta chain) described here comes from a study of blood T cells in healthy people across ages. Regarding the study as a whole: In older individuals, TCR beta diversity per million T cells was lower, falling roughly linearly with age.

V shed 8 bases, J shed 1 base, and the junction held 17 bases outside the gene matches. The CDR3 contains 17 residues. CDR1 DFQATT and CDR2 SNEGSKA come from the germline V gene (reference sequence). With a J-beta primer mix and a sample-barcoded 5' primer, a second PCR ran about 6 to 11 cycles. Tagging of each cDNA molecule was performed by a template-switch adaptor with 12 random nucleotides. TCRdb recomputed calls from the 5' RACE reads with MiXCR, one row per CDR3 protein. The data show about 640,000 distinct CDR3 sequences, under 30% seen once. Russia was home to the donors, healthy Caucasian individuals aged about 6 to 90. The authors extracted at least 6 micrograms of total RNA per sample. With regard to this clonotype: Its antigen is unknown.

The source of this sequence is a woman of 80 years or more in good health. Material: blood. The V call is TRBV20-1, the J call TRBJ2-3, with 8 bases matching TRBD2. Here the CDR3 DNA reads TGCAGTCCCTTAGGGCTAGCGGGCGAGGTCCGCACAGATACGCAGTATTTT. It encodes CSPLGLAGEVRTDTQYF.